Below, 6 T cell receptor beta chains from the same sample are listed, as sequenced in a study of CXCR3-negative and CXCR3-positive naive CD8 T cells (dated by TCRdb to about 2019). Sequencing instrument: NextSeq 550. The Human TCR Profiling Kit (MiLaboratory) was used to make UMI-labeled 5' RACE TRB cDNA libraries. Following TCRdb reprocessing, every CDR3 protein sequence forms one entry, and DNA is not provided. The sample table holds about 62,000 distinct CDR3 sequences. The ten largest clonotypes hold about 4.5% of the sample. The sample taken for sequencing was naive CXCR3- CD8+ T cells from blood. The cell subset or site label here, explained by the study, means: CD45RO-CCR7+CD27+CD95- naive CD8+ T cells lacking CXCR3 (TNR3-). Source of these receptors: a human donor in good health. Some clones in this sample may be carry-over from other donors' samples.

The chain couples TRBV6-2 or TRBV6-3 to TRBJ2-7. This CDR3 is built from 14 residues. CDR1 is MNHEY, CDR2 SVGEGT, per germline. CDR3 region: CASSYGVRSYEQYF.

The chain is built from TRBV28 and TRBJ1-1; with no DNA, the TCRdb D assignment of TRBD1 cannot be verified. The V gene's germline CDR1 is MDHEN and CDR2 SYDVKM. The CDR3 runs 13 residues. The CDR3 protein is CASSFRGNTEAFF. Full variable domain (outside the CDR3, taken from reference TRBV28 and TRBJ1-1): DVKVTQSSRYLVKRTGEKVFLECVQDMDHENMFWYRQDPGLGLRLIYFSYDVKMKEKGDIPEGYSVSREKKERFSLILESASTNQTSMYLCASSFRGNTEAFFGQGTRLTVV.

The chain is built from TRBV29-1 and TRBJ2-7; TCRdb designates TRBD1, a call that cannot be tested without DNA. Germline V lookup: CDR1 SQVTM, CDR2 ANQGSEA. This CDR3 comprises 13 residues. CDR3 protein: CSVGRTGSYEQYF.

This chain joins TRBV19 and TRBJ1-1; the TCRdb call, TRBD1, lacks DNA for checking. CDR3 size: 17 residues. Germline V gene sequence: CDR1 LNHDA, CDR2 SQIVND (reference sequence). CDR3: CASSNRDRGELGTEAFF.

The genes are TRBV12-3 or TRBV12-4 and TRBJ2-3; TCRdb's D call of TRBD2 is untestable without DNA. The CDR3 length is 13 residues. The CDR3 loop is CASSGGAIDTQYF.

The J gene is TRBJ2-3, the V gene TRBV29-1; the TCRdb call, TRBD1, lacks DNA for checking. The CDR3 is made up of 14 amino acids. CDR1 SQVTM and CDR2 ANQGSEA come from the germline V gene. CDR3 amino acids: CSVENRGQEDTQYF.